Shown below are 20 T cell receptor beta chains from a single sample sequenced in a study of regulatory T cells in long-lasting Graves disease. Time point of the sample: persistent/refractory GD, antithyroid drugs over 5 years with positive TRAb. After RNA was extracted from PBMCs, the TCR library was made from it. Investigators prepared the TCR beta libraries by applying iRepertoire HTBI primers and Arm-PCR of CDR3 regions. TCRdb re-called the multiplex PCR reads through MiXCR, storing one row per CDR3 protein. The sample holds fewer than 450,000 distinct CDR3 sequences, more than 20% seen once. This sample comprised peripheral blood mononuclear cells (PBMCs), obtained when the disease was refractory, from a patient treated with antithyroid drugs. These receptors were collected from a female donor with Graves disease.

This clonotype was picked up many times. The rearrangement joins TRBV6-1 to TRBJ2-7; TRBD2 matches at 12 bases. The V segment lost 8 bases and the J segment 3 bases; nucleotides outside the gene matches: 5. The CDR3 is 14 amino acids. Germline lookup yields CDR1 MNHNS and CDR2 SASEGT. The CDR3 region is CASGRLAGVYEQYF. CDR3 nucleotide sequence: TGTGCCAGCGGACGACTAGCGGGAGTCTACGAGCAGTACTTC.

This clonotype was seen only a few times. This chain joins TRBV20-1 and TRBJ2-7; D is unclear. Germline V gene data show CDR1 as DFQATT and CDR2 as SNEGSKA (reference sequence). The ends were cut back, 3 bases at V and 7 bases at J, with 10 bases in the middle. CDR3 length equals 11 residues. DNA of the CDR3: TGCAGTGCTAGTTTTTCTTATGAGCAGTACTTC. It translates to CSASFSYEQYF.

The rearrangement uses TRBV19 and TRBJ2-6, with D unresolved. This CDR3 contains 20 residues. The germline V and J ends were trimmed by 7 bases and 0 bases, with 25 bases remaining between them. Germline CDR1 is LNHDA and CDR2 is SQIVND (reference sequence). The CDR3 nucleotides read TGTGCCAGTACGTCCGAAGGTGTCATAATGTTGAACTCTGGGGCCAACGTCCTGACTTTC. This gives the protein CASTSEGVIMLNSGANVLTF. The full variable domain, rest sourced from reference TRBV19 and TRBJ2-6, is DGGITQSPKYLFRKEGQNVTLSCEQNLNHDAMYWYRQDPGQGLRLIYYSQIVNDFQKGDIAEGYSVSREKKESFPLTVTSAQKNPTAFYLCASTSEGVIMLNSGANVLTFGAGSRLTVL.

This clonotype was seen many times. V usage is TRBV5-1 and J usage is TRBJ1-5, with 9 bases matching TRBD1. Germline CDR1 reads SGHRS; CDR2 reads YFSETQ. V lost 0 bases, J lost 0 bases, and 13 bases stayed unmatched. CDR3 length equals 20 residues. The CDR3 loop reads CASSLELGTGLLHSNQPQHF. CDR3 sequence (DNA): TGCGCCAGCAGCTTGGAGTTAGGGACAGGGCTCCTTCATAGCAATCAGCCCCAGCATTTT. The variable domain in full, completed from reference TRBV5-1 and TRBJ1-5, reads KAGVTQTPRYLIKTRGQQVTLSCSPISGHRSVSWYQQTPGQGLQFLFEYFSETQRNKGNFPGRFSGRQFSNSRSEMNVSTLELGDSALYLCASSLELGTGLLHSNQPQHFGDGTRLSIL.

The rearrangement uses TRBV12-3 or TRBV12-4 and TRBJ2-2; D could derive from TRBD1 or TRBD2 (5 bases each). With 5 bases removed from V and 1 base from J, the gap between germline ends came to 17 bases. This CDR3 is built from 17 residues. The CDR3 region has the DNA TGTGCCAGCAGTACTATCCGGGGCCAGCTGAACACCGGGGAGCTGTTTTTT. Translating gives CASSTIRGQLNTGELFF.

In regard to this clonotype: This sequence may be a read error, since a much larger clone differs from it by one base. The chain has TRBV12-3 or TRBV12-4 and TRBJ1-6; D remains ambiguous. The CDR3 is 13 residues long. The CDR3 here is CASSFLENSPPHF. The CDR3 bases are TGTGCCAGCAGTTTCCTAGAAAATTCACCCCCCCACTTT.

The chain couples TRBV18 to TRBJ2-5; D not resolved. Germline loops: CDR1 KGHSH, CDR2 LQKENI. The V gene lost 3 bases and the J gene lost 5 bases, with 10 bases spanning the gap. The CDR3 totals 13 residues. CDR3 residues: CASSPVGLETQYF. CDR3 sequence (DNA): TGTGCCAGCTCACCGGTAGGGCTGGAGACCCAGTACTTC.

The genes are TRBV12-3 or TRBV12-4 and TRBJ1-1, with D hard to call. V shed 2 bases and J shed 2 bases, with 9 bases lying between them. The length of the CDR3 is 14 residues. The CDR3 here is CASSLIEGNTEAFF. Written as DNA, the CDR3 is TGTGCCAGCAGTTTAATTGAGGGCAACACTGAAGCTTTCTTT.

Note on this clonotype: The germline gene is not matched at one end of the junction; a read error may be the cause. J is TRBJ2-5 and V is TRBV7-6; D is perhaps TRBD1 (6 bases). Per the germline V gene, CDR1 is SGHVS and CDR2 is FNYEAQ. This CDR3 spans 12 amino acids. The CDR3 protein is CASSRTTGLRDF. In DNA, the CDR3 is TGTGCCAGCAGCCGGACGACAGGCCTCCGTGACTTC. Variable domain in full (rest from reference TRBV7-6 and TRBJ2-5): GAGVSQSPRYKVTKRGQDVALRCDPISGHVSLYWYRQALGQGPEFLTYFNYEAQQDKSGLPNDRFSAERPEGSISTLTIQRTEQRDSAMYRCASSRTTGLRDFGPGTRLLVL.

This clonotype came up a few times. J is TRBJ1-2 and V is TRBV27; D is unclear. Trimming removed 5 bases at V and 4 bases at J, with 11 bases between. Germline CDR1 MNHEY, CDR2 SMNVEV (reference sequence). This CDR3 region has 13 residues. The CDR3 protein is CASSRVGTYGYTF. As DNA, the CDR3 is TGTGCCAGCAGTCGGGTGGGCACCTATGGCTACACCTTC.

This clonotype showed up many times. The chain employs TRBV3-1 and TRBJ2-6; D could derive from TRBD1 or TRBD2 (6 bases each). Germline loops: CDR1 LGHDT, CDR2 YNNKEL (reference sequence). CDR3 size: 15 residues. V lost 2 bases and J 4 bases, leaving 9 bases between the germline ends. CDR3 residues: CASSQTGRGANVLTF. CDR3 in DNA: TGTGCCAGCAGCCAAACAGGGAGGGGGGCCAACGTCCTGACTTTC.

This clonotype has a handful of counts. The CDR3 DNA sequence: TGTGCCAGCAGCTTAAAGGGGACAGTTACAGAAAAACTGTTTTTT. Protein product: CASSLKGTVTEKLFF. V is TRBV5-4 and J is TRBJ1-4; 7 bases agree with TRBD1. CDR3 length equals 15 residues. CDR1 SGHNT and CDR2 YYREEE come from the germline V gene (reference sequence). Trimming cost V 2 bases and J 8 bases; bases outside gene matches: 9.

The J gene is TRBJ1-2, the V gene TRBV29-1; D not certain. The germline V and J ends were trimmed by 6 bases and 5 bases, with 19 bases remaining between them. The CDR3 sequence is 14 residues long. The V gene's germline CDR1 is SQVTM and CDR2 ANQGSEA. CDR3 protein: CSVDPYGLGYGYTF. The CDR3 DNA reads TGCAGCGTCGACCCTTATGGACTTGGTTATGGCTACACCTTC. The whole variable domain, remainder taken from reference TRBV29-1 and TRBJ1-2, is SAVISQKPSRDICQRGTSLTIQCQVDSQVTMMFWYRQQPGQSLTLIATANQGSEATYESGFVIDKFPISRPNLTFSTLTVSNMSPEDSSIYLCSVDPYGLGYGYTFGSGTRLTVV.

V is TRBV6-5 and J is TRBJ2-2, with unresolved D. Germline V gene lookup returns CDR1 MNHEY and CDR2 SVGAGI. The CDR3 is 15 amino acids. The V end lost 3 bases, the J end lost 6 bases, and 14 bases lay between the germline ends. CDR3 in amino acids: CASSYGSSVPGELFF. The DNA of the CDR3 is TGTGCCAGCAGTTATGGTTCTAGTGTTCCCGGGGAGCTGTTTTTT.

Worth noting for this clonotype: A much larger clone lies one base from this, so it may be a read error. The rearrangement uses TRBV11-2 and TRBJ2-5; unclear D gene. Per the germline V gene, CDR1 is SGHAT and CDR2 is FQNNGV. This CDR3 has 15 residues. V lost 2 bases, J lost 5 bases, and 15 bases lay in between. CDR3 amino acids: CASSLLTVTDETQYF. The CDR3 DNA reads as TGTGCCAGCAGCTTACTCACTGTGACTGACGAGACCCAGTACTTC.

This chain connects TRBV7-2 to TRBJ1-3; D gene unclear. Germline CDR1 and CDR2: SGHTA and FQGNSA. The CDR3 contains 15 residues. Between the trimmed V and J ends, which lost 5 bases and 0 bases, there was a span of 11 bases. The CDR3 DNA reads TGTGCCAGCAGCCCCCCTAATTTCTCTGGAAACACCATATATTTT. It codes for CASSPPNFSGNTIYF. The variable domain in full, completed from reference TRBV7-2 and TRBJ1-3, reads GAGVSQSPSNKVTEKGKDVELRCDPISGHTALYWYRQSLGQGLEFLIYFQGNSAPDKSGLPSDRFSAERTGGSVSTLTIQRTQQEDSAVYLCASSPPNFSGNTIYFGEGSWLTVV.

The chain employs TRBV7-9 and TRBJ2-2, with D unclear. The germline gives CDR1 SEHNR, CDR2 FQNEAQ (reference sequence). The CDR3 spans 16 residues. Trimming cost V 4 bases and J 0 bases, with 12 bases left between them. In DNA, the CDR3 is TGTGCCAGCAGCTCCCGACAAGCCGCGAACACCGGGGAGCTGTTTTTT. As protein: CASSSRQAANTGELFF. Variable domain in full (rest from reference TRBV7-9 and TRBJ2-2): DTGVSQNPRHKITKRGQNVTFRCDPISEHNRLYWYRQTLGQGPEFLTYFQNEAQLEKSRLLSDRFSAERPKGSFSTLEIQRTEQGDSAMYLCASSSRQAANTGELFFGEGSRLTVL.

This clonotype came up a few times. V is TRBV20-1 and J is TRBJ2-7; 7 bases are a match to TRBD2. This CDR3 is 17 amino acids long. V shed 0 bases and J 3 bases; nucleotides not matched to a gene: 14. Germline-derived CDR1 and CDR2 are DFQATT and SNEGSKA (reference sequence). CDR3 loop: CSARDPAGEGVIYEQYF. The CDR3 nucleotides read TGCAGTGCTAGAGATCCGGCGGGAGAAGGCGTCATCTACGAGCAGTACTTC.

This clonotype was seen ten or more times. This sequence joins TRBV28 and TRBJ2-5; D is perhaps TRBD2 (5 bases). Germline assignment: CDR1 MDHEN and CDR2 SYDVKM. The CDR3 length is 12 residues. V lost 8 bases, J lost 4 bases, and 11 bases lay in between. CDR3 nucleotide sequence: TGTGCCAGCTTAGCGCGGTCAGAGACCCAGTACTTC. This translates into CASLARSETQYF.

With regard to this clonotype: Since a far larger clone is one base different, this is likely a read error. The chain uses TRBV28 and TRBJ2-7; the match to TRBD2 covers 9 bases. CDR1 is MDHEN and CDR2 is SYDVKM in the germline V gene. The CDR3 is made up of 14 amino acids. J was trimmed by 4 bases and V by 5 bases; bases with no gene match: 6. The CDR3 region is CASSLRTSGYEQYF. The DNA for the CDR3 is TGTGCCAGCAGTCTTCGCACTAGCGGGTACGAGCAGTACTTC. The complete variable domain, with remaining parts taken from reference TRBV28 and TRBJ2-7, reads DVKVTQSSRYLVKRTGEKVFLECVQDMDHENMFWYRQDPGLGLRLIYFSYDVKMKEKGDIPEGYSVSREKKERFSLILESASTNQTSMYLCASSLRTSGYEQYFGPGTRLTVT.